Listed here is a single TCR beta chain. A junction boundary mismatches the germline segment, possibly from a read error. The data were taken from a study of blood T cell repertoires in COVID-19. Per the germline V gene, CDR1 is SGHDT and CDR2 is YYEEEE. This CDR3 contains 11 residues. Only in-frame clones appear in the TCRdb table, and some are missing; sequencing was by immunoSEQ multiplex PCR. The table records just over 300,000 clones, around 89% of them present only once. Two negative PCRs, clearance, or symptom resolution characterized the recovered Cohort 3 donors. This TCR was recovered from a woman aged 40 to 50 who had recovered from COVID-19. The specimen sequenced was PBMCs or T cells enriched from blood (not recorded which). The rearrangement joins TRBV5-6 to TRBJ2-7; TRBD2 matches 7 bases. The CDR3 DNA reads as TGTGCCAGCAGTTTTGGACTAGTGCTAGAGTTC. Translated, it gives CASSFGLVLEF.